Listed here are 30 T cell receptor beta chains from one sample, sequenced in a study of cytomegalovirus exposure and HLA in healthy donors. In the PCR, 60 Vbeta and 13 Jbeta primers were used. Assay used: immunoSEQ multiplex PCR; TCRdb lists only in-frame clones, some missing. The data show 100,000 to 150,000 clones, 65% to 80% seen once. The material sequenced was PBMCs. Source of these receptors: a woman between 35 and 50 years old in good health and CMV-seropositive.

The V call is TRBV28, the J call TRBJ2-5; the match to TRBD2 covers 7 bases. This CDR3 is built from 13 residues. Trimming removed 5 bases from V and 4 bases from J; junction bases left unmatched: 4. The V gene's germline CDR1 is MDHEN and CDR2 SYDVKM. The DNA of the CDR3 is TGTGCCAGCAGTCCCTGGGGGGGAGAGACCCAGTACTTC. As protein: CASSPWGGETQYF.

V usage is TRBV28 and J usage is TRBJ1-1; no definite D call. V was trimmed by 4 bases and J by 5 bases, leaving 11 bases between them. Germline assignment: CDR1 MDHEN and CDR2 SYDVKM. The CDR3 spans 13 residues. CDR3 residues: CASSYDIWTEAFF. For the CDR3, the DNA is TGTGCCAGCAGTTACGACATTTGGACTGAAGCTTTCTTT. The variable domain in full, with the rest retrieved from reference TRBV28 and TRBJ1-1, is DVKVTQSSRYLVKRTGEKVFLECVQDMDHENMFWYRQDPGLGLRLIYFSYDVKMKEKGDIPEGYSVSREKKERFSLILESASTNQTSMYLCASSYDIWTEAFFGQGTRLTVV.

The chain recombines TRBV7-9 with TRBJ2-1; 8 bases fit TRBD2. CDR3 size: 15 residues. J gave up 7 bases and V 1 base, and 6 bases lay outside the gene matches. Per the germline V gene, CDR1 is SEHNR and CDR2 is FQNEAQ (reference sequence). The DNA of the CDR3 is TGTGCCAGCAGCTTAGAAGCGGGAGCGGGAAATGAGCAGTTCTTC. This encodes CASSLEAGAGNEQFF. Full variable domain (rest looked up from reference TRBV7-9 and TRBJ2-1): DTGVSQNPRHKITKRGQNVTFRCDPISEHNRLYWYRQTLGQGPEFLTYFQNEAQLEKSRLLSDRFSAERPKGSFSTLEIQRTEQGDSAMYLCASSLEAGAGNEQFFGPGTRLTVL.

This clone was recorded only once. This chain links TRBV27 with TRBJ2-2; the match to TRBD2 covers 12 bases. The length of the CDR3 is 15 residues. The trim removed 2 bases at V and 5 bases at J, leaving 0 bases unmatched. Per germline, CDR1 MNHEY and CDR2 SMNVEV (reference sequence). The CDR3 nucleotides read TGTGCCAGCAGTTTAGGGACTAGCGGGACCGGGGAGCTGTTTTTT. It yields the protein CASSLGTSGTGELFF.

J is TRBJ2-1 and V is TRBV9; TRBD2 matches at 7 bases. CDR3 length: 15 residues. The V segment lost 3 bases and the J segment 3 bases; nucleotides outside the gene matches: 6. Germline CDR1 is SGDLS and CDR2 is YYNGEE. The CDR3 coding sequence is TGTGCCAGCAGCGGGGGCCTAGCGGACTACAATGAGCAGTTCTTC. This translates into CASSGGLADYNEQFF.

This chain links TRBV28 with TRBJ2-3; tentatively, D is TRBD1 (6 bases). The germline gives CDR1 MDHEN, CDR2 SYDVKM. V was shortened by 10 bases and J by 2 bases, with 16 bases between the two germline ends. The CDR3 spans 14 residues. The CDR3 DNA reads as TGTGCCATATCTACGGACAGTTACACAGATACGCAGTATTTT. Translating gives CAISTDSYTDTQYF.

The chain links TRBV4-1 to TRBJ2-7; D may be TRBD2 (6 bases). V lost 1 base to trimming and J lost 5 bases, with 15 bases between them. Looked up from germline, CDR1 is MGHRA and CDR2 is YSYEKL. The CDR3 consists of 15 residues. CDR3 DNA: TGCGCCAGCAGCCAAGGTCCCGGGAGCCTCGACGAGCAGTACTTC. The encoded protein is CASSQGPGSLDEQYF.

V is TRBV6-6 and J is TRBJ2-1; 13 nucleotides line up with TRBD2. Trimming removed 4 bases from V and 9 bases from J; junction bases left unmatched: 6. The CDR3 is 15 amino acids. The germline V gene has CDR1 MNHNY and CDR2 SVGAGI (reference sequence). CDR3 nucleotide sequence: TGTGCCAGCAGTTCGCCGGGACTAGCGGGACCTGAGCAGTTCTTC. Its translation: CASSSPGLAGPEQFF.

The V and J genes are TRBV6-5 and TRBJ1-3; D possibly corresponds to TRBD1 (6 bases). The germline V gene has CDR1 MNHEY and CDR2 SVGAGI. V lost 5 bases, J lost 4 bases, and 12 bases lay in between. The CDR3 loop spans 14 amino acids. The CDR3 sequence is CASSDRDTGNTIYF. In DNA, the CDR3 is TGTGCCAGCAGTGACCGGGACACAGGAAACACCATATATTTT.

The CDR3 loop reads CSVRLGGETQYF. Here the CDR3 DNA reads TGCAGCGTTCGTCTCGGGGGAGAGACCCAGTACTTC. The V gene is TRBV29-1, the J gene TRBJ2-5; possible D gene TRBD2, 6 bases. Trimming pared 5 bases from V and 4 bases from J, leaving 11 bases between. Germline V lookup: CDR1 SQVTM, CDR2 ANQGSEA. This CDR3 contains 12 residues.

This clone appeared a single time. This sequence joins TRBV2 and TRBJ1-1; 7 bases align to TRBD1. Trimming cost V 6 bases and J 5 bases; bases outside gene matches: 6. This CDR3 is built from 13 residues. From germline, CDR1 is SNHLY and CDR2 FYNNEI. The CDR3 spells CASREGALTEAFF. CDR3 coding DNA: TGTGCCAGCAGAGAGGGGGCTTTGACTGAAGCTTTCTTT.

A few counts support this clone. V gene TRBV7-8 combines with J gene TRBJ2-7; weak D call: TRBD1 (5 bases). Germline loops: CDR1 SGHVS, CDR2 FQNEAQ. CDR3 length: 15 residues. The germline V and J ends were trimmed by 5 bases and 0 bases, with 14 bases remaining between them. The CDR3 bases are TGTGCCAGCAGCCAAAGACAGCTCAACTCCTACGAGCAGTACTTC. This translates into CASSQRQLNSYEQYF.

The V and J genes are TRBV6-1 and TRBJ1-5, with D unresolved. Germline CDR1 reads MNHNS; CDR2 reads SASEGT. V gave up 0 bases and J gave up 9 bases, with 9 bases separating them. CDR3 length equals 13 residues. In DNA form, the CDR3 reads TGTGCCAGCAGTGAAGCACCCCGGGGGCCCCAGCATTTT. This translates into CASSEAPRGPQHF.

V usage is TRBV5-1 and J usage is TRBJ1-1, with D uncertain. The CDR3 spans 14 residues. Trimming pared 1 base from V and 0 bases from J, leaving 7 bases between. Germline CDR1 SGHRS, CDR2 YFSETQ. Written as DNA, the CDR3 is TGCGCCAGCAGCTTGCGTAATATGAACACTGAAGCTTTCTTT. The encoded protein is CASSLRNMNTEAFF.

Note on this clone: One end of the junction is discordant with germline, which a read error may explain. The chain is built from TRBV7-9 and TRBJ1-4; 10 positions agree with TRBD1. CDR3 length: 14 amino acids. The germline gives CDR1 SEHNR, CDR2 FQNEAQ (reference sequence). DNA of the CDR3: TGTTCCAGCAGCCTCGGGACAGGGGATGAAAAACTGTTTTTT. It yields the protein CSSSLGTGDEKLFF.

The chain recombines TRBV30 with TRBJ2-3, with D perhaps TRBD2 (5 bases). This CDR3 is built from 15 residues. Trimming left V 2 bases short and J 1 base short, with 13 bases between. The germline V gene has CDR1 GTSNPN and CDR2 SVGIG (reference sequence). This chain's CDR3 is CAWSIERLRTDTQYF. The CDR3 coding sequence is TGTGCCTGGAGTATTGAGCGGCTCCGCACAGATACGCAGTATTTT.

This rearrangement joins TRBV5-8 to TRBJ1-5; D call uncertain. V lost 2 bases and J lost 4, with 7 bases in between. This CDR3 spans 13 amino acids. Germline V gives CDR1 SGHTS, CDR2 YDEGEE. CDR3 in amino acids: CASSFRRNQPQHF. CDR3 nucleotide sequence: TGTGCCAGCAGCTTCCGGAGAAATCAGCCCCAGCATTTT.

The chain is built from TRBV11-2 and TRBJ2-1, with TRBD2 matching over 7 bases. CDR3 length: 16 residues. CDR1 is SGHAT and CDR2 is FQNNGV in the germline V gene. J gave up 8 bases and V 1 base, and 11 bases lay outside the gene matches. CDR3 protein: CASSLVLGGGSHEQFF. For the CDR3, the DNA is TGTGCCAGCAGCTTAGTGTTGGGGGGGGGTTCCCATGAGCAGTTCTTC.

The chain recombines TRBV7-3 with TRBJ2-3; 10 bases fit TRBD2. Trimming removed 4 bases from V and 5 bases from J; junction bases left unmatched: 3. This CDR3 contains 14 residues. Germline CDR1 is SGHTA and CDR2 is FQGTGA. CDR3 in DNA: TGTGCCAGCAGCTCTAGCGGGGGAGTAGATACGCAGTATTTT. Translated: CASSSSGGVDTQYF.

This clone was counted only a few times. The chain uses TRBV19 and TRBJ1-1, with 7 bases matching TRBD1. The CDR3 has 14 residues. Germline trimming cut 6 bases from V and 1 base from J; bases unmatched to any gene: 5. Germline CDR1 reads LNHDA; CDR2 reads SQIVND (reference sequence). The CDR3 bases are TGTGCCAGTAGAAGGGACAGAGGGAACACTGAAGCTTTCTTT. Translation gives CASRRDRGNTEAFF.

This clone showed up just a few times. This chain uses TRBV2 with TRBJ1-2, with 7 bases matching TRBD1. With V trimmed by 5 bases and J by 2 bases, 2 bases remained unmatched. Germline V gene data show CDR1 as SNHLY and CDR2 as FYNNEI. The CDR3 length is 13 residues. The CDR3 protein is CASSPQGNYGYTF. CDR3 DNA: TGTGCCAGCAGTCCACAGGGGAACTATGGCTACACCTTC.

DNA of the CDR3: TGTGCCAGCAGCGTGGGACAGGGGTCCTACGAGCAGTACTTC. Amino acids: CASSVGQGSYEQYF. The J gene is TRBJ2-7, the V gene TRBV7-6, with TRBD1 identical over 10 bases. The ends lost 5 bases at V and 1 base at J; junction bases unmatched: 2. The CDR3 is 14 amino acids. CDR1 SGHVS and CDR2 FNYEAQ come from the germline V gene.

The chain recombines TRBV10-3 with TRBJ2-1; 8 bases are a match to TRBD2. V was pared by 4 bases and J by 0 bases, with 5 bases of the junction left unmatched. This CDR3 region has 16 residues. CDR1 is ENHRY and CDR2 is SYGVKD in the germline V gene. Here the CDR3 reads CAISVAGSSSYNEQFF. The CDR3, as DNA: TGTGCCATCAGTGTAGCGGGATCCAGCTCCTACAATGAGCAGTTCTTC.

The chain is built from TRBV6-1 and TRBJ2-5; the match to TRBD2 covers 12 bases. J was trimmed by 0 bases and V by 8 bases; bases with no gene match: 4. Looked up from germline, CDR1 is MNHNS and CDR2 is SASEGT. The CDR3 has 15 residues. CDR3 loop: CASPRTSGNQETQYF. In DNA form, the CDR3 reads TGTGCCAGCCCACGGACTAGCGGGAACCAAGAGACCCAGTACTTC.

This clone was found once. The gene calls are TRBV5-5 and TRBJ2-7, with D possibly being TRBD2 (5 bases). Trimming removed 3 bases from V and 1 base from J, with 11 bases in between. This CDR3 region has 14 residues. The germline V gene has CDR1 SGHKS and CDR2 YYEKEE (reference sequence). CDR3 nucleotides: TGTGCCAGCAGCTGGACTTTTCAATCCTACGAGCAGTACTTC. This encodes CASSWTFQSYEQYF.

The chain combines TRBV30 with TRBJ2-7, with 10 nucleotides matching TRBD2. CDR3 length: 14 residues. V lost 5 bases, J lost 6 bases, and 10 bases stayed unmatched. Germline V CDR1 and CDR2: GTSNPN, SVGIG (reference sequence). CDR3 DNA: TGTGCCTGGGCAACTAGCGGGATTAAAAGCGAGCAGTACTTC. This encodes CAWATSGIKSEQYF. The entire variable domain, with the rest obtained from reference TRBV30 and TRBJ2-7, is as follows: SQTIHQWPATLVQPVGSPLSLECTVEGTSNPNLYWYRQAAGRGLQLLFYSVGIGQISSEVPQNLSASRPQDRQFILSSKKLLLSDSGFYLCAWATSGIKSEQYFGPGTRLTVT.

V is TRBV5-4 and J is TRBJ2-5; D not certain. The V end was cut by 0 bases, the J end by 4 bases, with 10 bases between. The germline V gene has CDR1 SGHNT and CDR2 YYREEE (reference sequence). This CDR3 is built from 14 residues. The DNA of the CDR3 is TGTGCCAGCAGCTTGGGCCTGAGAGGAGAGACCCAGTACTTC. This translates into CASSLGLRGETQYF.

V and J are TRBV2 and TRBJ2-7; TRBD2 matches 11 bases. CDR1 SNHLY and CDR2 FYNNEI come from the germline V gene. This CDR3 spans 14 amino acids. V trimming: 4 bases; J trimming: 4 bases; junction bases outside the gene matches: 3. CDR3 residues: CASSALAGGYEQYF. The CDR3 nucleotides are TGTGCCAGCAGTGCCCTAGCGGGAGGTTACGAGCAGTACTTC.

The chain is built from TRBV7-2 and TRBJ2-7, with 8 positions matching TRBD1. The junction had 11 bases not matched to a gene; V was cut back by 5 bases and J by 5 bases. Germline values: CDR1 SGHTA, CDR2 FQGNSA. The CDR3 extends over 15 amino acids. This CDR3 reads CASSRRTGRQNEQYF. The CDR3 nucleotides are TGTGCCAGCAGCCGCCGGACAGGGAGGCAAAACGAGCAGTACTTC.

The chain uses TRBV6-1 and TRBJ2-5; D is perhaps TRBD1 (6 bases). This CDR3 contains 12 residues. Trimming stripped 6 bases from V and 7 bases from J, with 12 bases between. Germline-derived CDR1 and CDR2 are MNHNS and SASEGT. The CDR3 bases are TGTGCCAGCAGGCCCACAGGGTTGACCCAGTACTTC. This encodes CASRPTGLTQYF.